These T cell receptor beta chains were read from a single sample in a study of CD8 T cells in Susac syndrome. One entry per CDR3 protein results from TCRdb running MiXCR on the immunoSEQ multiplex PCR reads. The repertoire holds some 150,000 distinct CDR3 sequences, with 90% to 95% as singletons. Sample: CD8+ T cells from PBMCs. The receptors come from a human donor in good health. Both conserved end residues are part of each CDR3. D genes are given only for firm matches.

CDR3: CASSSDRGYADDEQFF; DNA: TGTGCCAGCAGCTCCGACAGGGGCTACGCTGACGATGAGCAGTTCTTC; V: TRBV11-2; J: TRBJ2-1; D: TRBD1
CDR3: CSVEYGSDNEQFF; DNA: TGCAGCGTTGAATACGGATCCGACAATGAGCAGTTCTTC; V: TRBV29-1; J: TRBJ2-1; D: -
CDR3: CASSDTGLEQYF; DNA: TGTGCCAGCAGCGATACAGGGCTAGAGCAGTACTTC; V: TRBV9; J: TRBJ2-7; D: -
CDR3: CSARREAFYEQYF; DNA: TGCAGTGCTAGGCGGGAGGCCTTCTACGAGCAGTACTTC; V: TRBV20-1; J: TRBJ2-7; D: TRBD2
CDR3: CASSLGLPRQYF; DNA: TGTGCCAGCAGTTTAGGGCTCCCCCGGCAGTACTTC; V: TRBV28; J: TRBJ2-7; D: -
CDR3: CASGLCLGDRGVEQYF; DNA: TGTGCTAGTGGTTTGTGTCTGGGGGACAGGGGCGTCGAGCAGTACTTC; V: TRBV12-5; J: TRBJ2-7; D: TRBD1
CDR3: CASSRGTANTEAFF; DNA: TGCGCCAGCAGCCGCGGGACAGCGAACACTGAAGCTTTCTTT; V: TRBV5-1; J: TRBJ1-1; D: TRBD1
CDR3: CASSLEARGYEQYF; DNA: TGCGCCAGCAGCTTGGAGGCCAGGGGCTACGAGCAGTACTTC; V: TRBV5-1; J: TRBJ2-7; D: -
CDR3: CASRGTVSTDTQYF; DNA: TGTGCCAGCAGAGGGACGGTGAGCACAGATACGCAGTATTTT; V: TRBV5-4; J: TRBJ2-3; D: -
CDR3: CASSYSEGEQFF; DNA: TGTGCCAGCAGTTACTCGGAGGGTGAGCAGTTCTTC; V: TRBV6-6; J: TRBJ2-1; D: -
CDR3: CSARGRAGWNTEAFF; DNA: TGCAGTGCTAGAGGGCGGGCCGGGTGGAACACTGAAGCTTTCTTT; V: TRBV20-1; J: TRBJ1-1; D: -
CDR3: CSVGTSGSYNEQFF; DNA: TGCAGCGTTGGGACTAGCGGCTCCTACAATGAGCAGTTCTTC; V: TRBV29-1; J: TRBJ2-1; D: TRBD2
CDR3: CASSGTTYEQYF; DNA: TGTGCCAGCAGTGGGACTACCTACGAGCAGTACTTC; V: TRBV28; J: TRBJ2-7; D: TRBD2
CDR3: CASSLQGSYGYTF; DNA: TGTGCCAGCAGTTTACAGGGATCCTATGGCTACACCTTC; V: TRBV27; J: TRBJ1-2; D: -
CDR3: CSVGTSGQIQETQYF; DNA: TGCAGCGTCGGGACTAGCGGGCAGATCCAAGAGACCCAGTACTTC; V: TRBV29-1; J: TRBJ2-5; D: TRBD2
CDR3: CASSSDIFYEQYF; DNA: TGTGCCAGCAGCAGTGACATATTCTACGAGCAGTACTTC; V: TRBV7-8; J: TRBJ2-7; D: -
CDR3: CSADRGLYGEAFF; DNA: TGCAGCGCCGACAGGGGGCTTTACGGTGAAGCTTTCTTT; V: TRBV29-1; J: TRBJ1-1; D: TRBD1
CDR3: CASSLGQSNQPQHF; DNA: TGTGCCAGCAGTTTAGGGCAGAGCAATCAGCCCCAGCATTTT; V: TRBV27; J: TRBJ1-5; D: -
CDR3: CAEGGYEQFF; DNA: TGTGCCGAGGGGGGCTATGAGCAGTTCTTC; V: TRBV2; J: TRBJ2-1; D: -
CDR3: CASKFGTESHEQYF; DNA: TGTGCCAGCAAATTCGGGACAGAGTCTCACGAGCAGTACTTC; V: TRBV27; J: TRBJ2-7; D: TRBD1
CDR3: CASSSVLQETQYF; DNA: TGTGCCAGCAGTTCCGTCTTACAAGAGACCCAGTACTTC; V: TRBV6-5; J: TRBJ2-5; D: -
CDR3: CSVEAWQEGSYEQYF; DNA: TGCAGCGTTGAAGCATGGCAGGAAGGGTCCTACGAGCAGTACTTC; V: TRBV29-1; J: TRBJ2-7; D: -
CDR3: CASSQDMGDRENYGYTF; DNA: TGCGCCAGCAGCCAAGATATGGGAGACAGGGAAAACTATGGCTACACCTTC; V: TRBV4-3; J: TRBJ1-2; D: TRBD1